These T cell receptor beta chains were read from a single sample in a study of T cell changes during pregnancy in multiple sclerosis. The repertoire was sequenced with immunoSEQ multiplex PCR; TCRdb's copy has only in-frame clones and lacks some. Found here are 60,000 or so clones, roughly 93% of them singletons; the top ten hold roughly 0.35%. The specimen was CD4+ T cells from peripheral blood mononuclear cells, collected before pregnancy. The receptor source for this set is a female donor with multiple sclerosis, enrolled in a pregnancy study. CDR3s include the opening cysteine and the closing phenylalanine or tryptophan. Fields, in order: V gene, J gene, clone size, D gene, CDR3 protein, CDR3 DNA. The D gene is left open where the match is weak. The size entry is marked missing in some rows and otherwise reads once, few, many or a size class.

TRBV14	TRBJ2-1	-	TRBD2	CASSQDFWAGGFIDEQFF	TGTGCCAGCAGCCAAGATTTTTGGGCGGGAGGCTTTATAGATGAGCAGTTCTTC
TRBV11-2	TRBJ2-3	few	TRBD2	CASSLTSGRWDLDTQYF	TGTGCCAGCAGCTTGACTAGCGGGAGGTGGGATTTAGATACGCAGTATTTT
TRBV7-3	TRBJ2-1	-	-	CASSLEKVSGAYNEQFF	TGTGCCAGCAGCTTAGAAAAGGTTAGCGGTGCCTACAATGAGCAGTTCTTC
TRBV30	TRBJ1-6	-	-	CAWVQGLGSPLHF	TGTGCCTGGGTGCAGGGCCTAGGCTCACCCCTCCACTTT
TRBV19	TRBJ2-5	-	TRBD2	CASSIQREGRRQETQYF	TGTGCCAGTAGTATCCAGCGGGAGGGCAGAAGACAAGAGACCCAGTACTTC
TRBV5-1	TRBJ2-1	-	TRBD2	CASSSGGLAIPFF	TGCGCCAGCAGCTCAGGGGGACTAGCTATTCCGTTCTTC
TRBV9	TRBJ1-1	-	TRBD1	CASSVQPSNRGRGTEAFF	TGTGCCAGCAGCGTCCAGCCCAGTAACAGGGGAAGAGGCACTGAAGCTTTCTTT
TRBV7-6	TRBJ2-1	-	-	CASSFTPLGEQFF	TGTGCCAGCAGCTTCACCCCACTAGGTGAGCAGTTCTTC
TRBV19	TRBJ1-2	-	TRBD1	CASSISEGASPTYGYTF	TGTGCCAGTAGTATATCGGAGGGGGCGTCACCTACCTATGGCTACACCTTC
TRBV7-9	TRBJ1-3	-	-	CASSFVGQGLHTIYF	TGTGCCAGCAGCTTCGTCGGGCAGGGTTTACACACCATATATTTT
TRBV7-7	TRBJ2-2	-	TRBD2	CASSPLAGANTGELFF	TGTGCTAGCAGCCCACTAGCGGGAGCGAACACCGGGGAGCTGTTTTTT
TRBV2	TRBJ2-1	-	TRBD1	CASSEEGTGVNEQFF	TGTGCCAGCAGTGAAGAAGGGACAGGGGTAAATGAGCAGTTCTTC
TRBV6-5	TRBJ1-5	-	-	CASSPGHNQPQHF	TGTGCCAGCAGTCCGGGTCACAATCAGCCCCAGCATTTT
TRBV5-6	TRBJ2-1	-	-	CASSLFTGELNNEQFF	TGTGCCAGCAGCTTGTTTACGGGAGAGCTCAACAATGAGCAGTTCTTC
TRBV10-3	TRBJ2-1	-	TRBD2	CAISRTSGGYNEQFF	TGTGCCATCAGTCGGACTAGCGGGGGATACAATGAGCAGTTCTTC
TRBV29-1	TRBJ1-5	-	-	CSVAFFNSNQPQHF	TGCAGCGTTGCCTTTTTTAATAGCAATCAGCCCCAGCATTTT
TRBV5-6	TRBJ1-5	-	TRBD1	CASSLYGTDGDQPQHF	TGTGCCAGCAGCCTATACGGGACAGACGGGGATCAGCCCCAGCATTTT
TRBV5-1	TRBJ2-7	once	TRBD2	CASSLAGGTYEQYF	TGCGCCAGCAGCTTAGCGGGAGGCACCTACGAGCAGTACTTC
TRBV6-1	TRBJ2-1	-	TRBD2	CASSEGGGGWDEQFF	TGTGCCAGCAGTGAAGGCGGGGGAGGTTGGGATGAGCAGTTCTTC
TRBV5-1	TRBJ1-1	few	-	CASSLAGITEAFF	TGCGCCAGCAGCTTAGCAGGAATTACTGAAGCTTTCTTT
TRBV4-1	TRBJ1-4	once	-	CASSQAGGVNEKLFF	TGCGCCAGCAGCCAAGCCGGAGGTGTAAATGAAAAACTGTTTTTT
TRBV6-1	TRBJ1-1	-	-	CASSAPAGQGNTEAFF	TGTGCCAGCAGTGCCCCCGCGGGGCAGGGGAACACTGAAGCTTTCTTT
TRBV13	TRBJ2-1	-	TRBD1	CASSLSGTGFVGQFF	TGTGCCAGCAGCTTATCGGGGACAGGATTCGTGGGGCAGTTCTTC
TRBV7-9	TRBJ2-5	-	-	CASSLDFWTVESQETQYF	TGTGCCAGCAGCTTAGATTTTTGGACAGTAGAGAGCCAAGAGACCCAGTACTTC
TRBV19	TRBJ2-1	-	-	CASSISGAKWGYNEQFF	TGTGCCAGTAGTATCAGCGGCGCAAAGTGGGGATACAATGAGCAGTTCTTC
TRBV6-6	TRBJ2-1	-	TRBD1	CASNPQGWKGNEQFF	TGTGCCAGCAATCCACAGGGGTGGAAGGGCAATGAGCAGTTCTTC
TRBV10-1	TRBJ2-4	-	-	CASADRGKNIQYF	TGCGCCAGCGCGGACAGAGGCAAAAACATTCAGTACTTC
TRBV28	TRBJ2-7	-	TRBD2	CASSPSGTSYEQYF	TGTGCCAGCAGCCCCAGCGGGACCTCCTACGAGCAGTACTTC
TRBV7-6	TRBJ2-2	few	-	CATSSTQGSTGELFF	TGTGCCACTTCTAGTACACAGGGAAGCACCGGGGAGCTGTTTTTT
TRBV7-6	TRBJ2-3	-	TRBD2	CASSPGLAGVSDTQYF	TGTGCCAGCAGCCCGGGACTAGCGGGAGTCTCCGATACGCAGTATTTT
TRBV19	TRBJ1-5	once	-	CASLPQGEGNQPQHF	TGTGCCAGTCTACCGCAGGGCGAGGGCAATCAGCCCCAGCATTTT
TRBV20-1	TRBJ2-5	-	-	CSASSVETQYF	TGCAGTGCTTCCTCAGTAGAGACCCAGTACTTC
TRBV7-2	TRBJ2-5	-	-	CASSLTGTQETQYF	TGTGCCAGCAGCTTGACCGGGACTCAAGAGACCCAGTACTTC
TRBV5-6	TRBJ1-4	-	TRBD1	CASRTGTGSEKLFF	TGTGCCAGCAGAACCGGGACAGGGTCTGAAAAACTGTTTTTT
TRBV10-3	TRBJ2-2	once	TRBD2	CAISRLSGDTGELFF	TGTGCCATCAGTAGATTGAGCGGGGACACCGGGGAGCTGTTTTTT
TRBV19	TRBJ2-1	-	TRBD2	CASSIRRLADSYNEQFF	TGTGCCAGTAGTATCAGGCGGCTAGCGGACTCCTACAATGAGCAGTTCTTC
TRBV30	TRBJ2-2	-	TRBD1	CAWSTGQKTGELFF	TGTGCCTGGAGTACGGGACAGAAAACCGGGGAGCTGTTTTTT